The 14 T cell receptor beta chains below come from one sample, sequenced in a study of blood T cell repertoires in COVID-19. Profiling relied on immunoSEQ multiplex PCR, and the TCRdb table lists in-frame clones only, not all of them. Among just over 75,000 clones listed, roughly 85% were seen once. The sequenced material came from peripheral blood. Source of these receptors: a woman older than 75 with active or convalescent COVID-19.

This clone was counted once. J is TRBJ2-3 and V is TRBV2; 10 nucleotides line up with TRBD2. The V gene's germline CDR1 is SNHLY and CDR2 FYNNEI. Trimming took 3 bases from V and 4 from J; bases not matched to a gene: 4. CDR3 length: 15 residues. The CDR3: CASSDGTSAADTQYF. CDR3 DNA: TGTGCCAGCAGTGACGGGACTAGCGCAGCAGATACGCAGTATTTT.

This clone showed up just once. The chain combines TRBV7-9 with TRBJ2-7; 7 bases match TRBD2. Germline V gene lookup returns CDR1 SEHNR and CDR2 FQNEAQ (reference sequence). The V and J ends lost 5 bases and 4 bases, in that order; junction bases with no gene match: 11. This CDR3 comprises 15 residues. Here the CDR3 reads CASSTTGGWLYEQYF. The CDR3 region has the DNA TGTGCCAGCAGCACCACGGGGGGTTGGCTTTACGAGCAGTACTTC.

The V call is TRBV7-9, the J call TRBJ2-1; D possibly corresponds to TRBD1 (5 bases). V dropped 1 base and J dropped 9 bases, with 19 bases sitting between them. Germline V CDR1 and CDR2: SEHNR, FQNEAQ (reference sequence). The CDR3 length is 16 residues. CDR3 DNA: TGTGCCAGCAGCTTAGTAGCAGGGAAGGGTTCGAGTGAGCAGTTCTTC. Translating gives CASSLVAGKGSSEQFF.

The gene calls are TRBV6-2 or TRBV6-3 and TRBJ2-5; D might be TRBD1 (5 bases). The CDR3 sequence is 12 residues long. Germline CDR1 and CDR2: MNHEY and SVGEGT. V shed 5 bases and J shed 3 bases, with 7 bases lying between them. DNA of the CDR3: TGTGCCAGCAGTAACAGGAAAGAGACCCAGTACTTC. Its protein is CASSNRKETQYF.

The chain joins TRBV11-2 to TRBJ1-5; 10 bases agree with TRBD1. Germline V gene data show CDR1 as SGHAT and CDR2 as FQNNGV. Losses at the gene ends were 3 bases for V and 7 bases for J; bases not matched to a gene: 6. CDR3 size: 15 residues. CDR3 in amino acids: CASSLGQGLYQPQHF. The CDR3 region has the DNA TGTGCCAGCAGCTTGGGACAGGGGTTATACCAGCCCCAGCATTTT.

CDR3 nucleotides: TGTGCCAGCTCACCGGGCCCAGGATCCCTCGGGAAGTTCTTC. This gives the protein CASSPGPGSLGKFF. The genes are TRBV18 and TRBJ2-1, with D perhaps matching TRBD2 (5 bases). The CDR3 totals 14 residues. V was clipped by 3 bases and J by 14 bases, with 20 bases between them. The germline gives CDR1 KGHSH, CDR2 LQKENI. The full variable domain, its missing parts supplied by reference TRBV18 and TRBJ2-1, is NAGVMQNPRHLVRRRGQEARLRCSPMKGHSHVYWYRQLPEEGLKFMVYLQKENIIDESGMPKERFSAEFPKEGPSILRIQQVVRGDSAAYFCASSPGPGSLGKFFGPGTRLTVL.

As DNA, the CDR3 is TGTGCCAGCAGCTTGCCGGGACAACCAAGGGAAAAACTGTTTTTT. Translation: CASSLPGQPREKLFF. This rearrangement joins TRBV7-9 to TRBJ1-4; D might be TRBD1 (6 bases). V lost 3 bases, J lost 8 bases, and 16 bases lay in between. The CDR3 runs to 15 residues. Looked up from germline, CDR1 is SEHNR and CDR2 is FQNEAQ (reference sequence).

This chain connects TRBV7-2 to TRBJ2-5, with D hard to call. CDR1 is SGHTA and CDR2 is FQGNSA in the germline V gene. V lost 5 bases and J lost 3, with 10 bases in between. The CDR3 length is 13 residues. The CDR3 loop is CASSVSRKETQYF. The CDR3 nucleotides read TGTGCCAGCAGCGTTAGCAGAAAAGAGACCCAGTACTTC. Full variable domain (remainder filled in from reference TRBV7-2 and TRBJ2-5): GAGVSQSPSNKVTEKGKDVELRCDPISGHTALYWYRQSLGQGLEFLIYFQGNSAPDKSGLPSDRFSAERTGGSVSTLTIQRTQQEDSAVYLCASSVSRKETQYFGPGTRLLVL.

The DNA for the CDR3 is TGTGCCAGCAGTGACCCGGGGGGACCAGATACGCAGTATTTT. Amino acid sequence: CASSDPGGPDTQYF. This rearrangement joins TRBV6-4 to TRBJ2-3, with 7 bases identical to TRBD2. The V gene's germline CDR1 is MRHNA and CDR2 SNTAGT. CDR3 size: 14 residues. The V and J ends lost 2 bases and 4 bases, in that order; junction bases with no gene match: 3.

This clone has a single count. The rearrangement links TRBV7-8 to TRBJ2-3; weak D call: TRBD2 (5 bases). This CDR3 is 14 amino acids long. V lost 3 bases and J 5 bases, leaving 12 bases between the germline ends. From germline, CDR1 is SGHVS and CDR2 FQNEAQ. CDR3 residues: CASSFRDSVDTQYF. The CDR3 nucleotides read TGTGCCAGCAGCTTCCGGGATAGCGTAGATACGCAGTATTTT.

The chain has TRBV6-2 or TRBV6-3 and TRBJ1-4; D is uncertain. CDR1 MNHEY and CDR2 SVGEGT come from the germline V gene. The CDR3 has 12 residues. V was cut by 4 bases and J by 8 bases, with 8 bases left in between. CDR3 sequence: CASSSFLEKLFF. Here the CDR3 DNA reads TGTGCCAGCAGTTCCTTTTTGGAAAAACTGTTTTTT.

This chain joins TRBV7-9 and TRBJ2-7; maybe TRBD2 (6 bases). Trimming removed 5 bases from V and 3 bases from J, with 14 bases in between. The CDR3 covers 14 residues. Germline values: CDR1 SEHNR, CDR2 FQNEAQ (reference sequence). The CDR3, as DNA: TGTGCCAGCAGCCGCCGGGACTCTTACTACGAGCAGTACTTC. This encodes CASSRRDSYYEQYF.

The chain combines TRBV3-1 (or the pseudogene TRBV3-2) with TRBJ2-2; possibly TRBD2 for D (7 bases). Trimming shortened V by 4 bases and J by 4 bases, and 19 bases separated the two germline ends. The CDR3 has 17 residues. Germline CDR1 is LGHDT and CDR2 is YNNKEL (reference sequence). The CDR3 is CASSRGGGPFGTGELFF. The CDR3 region has the DNA TGTGCCAGCAGCCGAGGGGGAGGGCCTTTTGGCACCGGGGAGCTGTTTTTT.

The V call is TRBV20-1, the J call TRBJ2-5; D is unresolved. Germline V CDR1 and CDR2: DFQATT, SNEGSKA (reference sequence). The CDR3 is 11 amino acids. V shed 2 bases and J shed 2 bases, with 3 bases lying between them. This CDR3 reads CSARRQETQYF. The CDR3 nucleotides are TGCAGTGCTAGACGTCAAGAGACCCAGTACTTC.